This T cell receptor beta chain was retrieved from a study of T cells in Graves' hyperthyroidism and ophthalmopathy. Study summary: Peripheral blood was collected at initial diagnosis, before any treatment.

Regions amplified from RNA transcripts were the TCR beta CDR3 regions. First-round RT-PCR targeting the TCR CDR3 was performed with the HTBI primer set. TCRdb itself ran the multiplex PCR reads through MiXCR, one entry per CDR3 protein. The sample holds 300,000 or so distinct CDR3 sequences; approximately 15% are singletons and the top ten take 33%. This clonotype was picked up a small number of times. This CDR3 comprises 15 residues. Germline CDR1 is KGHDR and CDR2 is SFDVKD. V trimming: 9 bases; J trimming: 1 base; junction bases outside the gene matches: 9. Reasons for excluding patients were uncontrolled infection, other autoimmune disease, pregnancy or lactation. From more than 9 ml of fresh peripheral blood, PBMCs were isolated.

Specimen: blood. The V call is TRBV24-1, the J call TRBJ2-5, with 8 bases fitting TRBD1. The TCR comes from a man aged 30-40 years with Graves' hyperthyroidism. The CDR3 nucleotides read TGTGCCACCGAGGACCGGACAGGGTTCCAAGAGACCCAGTACTTC. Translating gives CATEDRTGFQETQYF.